What follows is one T cell receptor beta chain and its context. Its antigen is undetermined. This sample is part of a study of shared clonotypes between healthy human individuals. The CDR3 runs to 13 residues. Germline CDR1 is LGHNT and CDR2 is FRNRAP. V was clipped by 6 bases and J by 4 bases; unmatched bases: 5. Whole-study results and caveats: The sole specimen, blood, was sampled, and tissue repertoires likely differ. Compared with memory subsets, naive subsets generally had larger estimated richness.

Each sorted subset replicate got 200 ng genomic DNA, 25,000 to 35,000 genomes. The method was immunoSEQ multiplex PCR; TCRdb's version includes in-frame clones alone and lacks a portion of them. The repertoire holds around 980,000 clones, with around three quarters as singletons. The sample comprised memory CD4+ T cells from PBMCs. The subset was: CD45RA-negative fraction. The chain employs TRBV12-5 and TRBJ2-5, with 7 bases matching TRBD2. The clonotype was recovered from a young man in good health. Some clones in this sample may be carry-over from other donors' samples. Here the CDR3 reads CASGPSGGETQYF. Written as DNA, the CDR3 is TGTGCTAGTGGCCCTTCGGGGGGAGAGACCCAGTACTTC.